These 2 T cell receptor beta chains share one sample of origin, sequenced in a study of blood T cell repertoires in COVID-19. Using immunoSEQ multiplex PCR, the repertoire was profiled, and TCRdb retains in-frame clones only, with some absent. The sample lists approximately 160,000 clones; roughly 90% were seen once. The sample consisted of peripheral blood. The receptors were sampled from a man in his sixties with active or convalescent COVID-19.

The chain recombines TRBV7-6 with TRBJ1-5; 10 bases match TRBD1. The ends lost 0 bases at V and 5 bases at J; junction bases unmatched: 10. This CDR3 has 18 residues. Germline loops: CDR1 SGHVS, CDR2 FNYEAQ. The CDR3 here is CASSLAIFRGTGDQPQHF. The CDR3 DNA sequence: TGTGCCAGCAGCTTAGCGATATTTAGAGGGACAGGGGATCAGCCCCAGCATTTT.

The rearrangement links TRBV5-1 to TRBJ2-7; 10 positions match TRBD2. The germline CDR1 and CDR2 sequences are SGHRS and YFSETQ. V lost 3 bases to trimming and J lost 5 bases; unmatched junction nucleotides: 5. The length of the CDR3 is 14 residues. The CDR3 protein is CASSSGLAVNEQYF. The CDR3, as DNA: TGCGCCAGCAGCTCAGGACTAGCGGTCAACGAGCAGTACTTC.